A selection of T cell receptor beta chains follows, all from one sample in a study of blood T cell repertoires in COVID-19. Libraries were prepared by immunoSEQ multiplex PCR; TCRdb keeps only in-frame clonotypes and omits some of them. The sample includes about 470,000 clones, around 90% of them seen just once. What was sequenced was PBMCs or T cells enriched from blood (not recorded which). These receptors came from a woman in her late teens or twenties who had recovered from COVID-19. Each CDR3 is given without its conserved first and last residue. Each record gives: J gene, clone size, V gene, CDR3 protein. Size is stated for part of the rows, as once, few or many counts, or as a class when the clone is expanded.

>TRBJ2-1|.|TRBV5-5
ASSLSRGNDEQF
>TRBJ1-2|once|TRBV30
AWESDRTYLYGYT
>TRBJ1-6|.|TRBV9
ASSVPDSPLH
>TRBJ1-4|.|TRBV5-5
ASSSAPGGTHEKLF
>TRBJ1-1|.|TRBV5-1
ASSLDRDTPEAF
>TRBJ1-6|few|TRBV9
ASSPSGGLDSPLH
>TRBJ2-1|.|TRBV9
ASSVTPLSGEQF
>TRBJ1-1|.|TRBV5-4
ASSLDGRENTEAF
>TRBJ1-6|.|TRBV5-1
ASSFDTSYNSPLH
>TRBJ2-1|.|TRBV13
ASSADRLSSSYNEQF
>TRBJ1-2|once|TRBV4-1
ASSQVPATGGAFT
>TRBJ1-6|.|TRBV9
ASSTQGGSPLH
>TRBJ1-1|.|TRBV5-7
ASMRYTEAF
>TRBJ1-2|.|TRBV11-2
ASSLGLYGYT
>TRBJ1-6|.|TRBV3-1/TRBV3-2
ASSQGPRDSPLH
>TRBJ2-3|once|TRBV7-9
ASSLAGLASDTQY
>TRBJ1-1|.|TRBV27
ASRRGQMNTEAF
>TRBJ1-2|.|TRBV28
ASSSPDDSLYYGYT
>TRBJ1-3|.|TRBV27
ASSSGGGNTIY
>TRBJ1-5|.|TRBV6-6
ASSYSSLQDQPQH
>TRBJ2-5|.|TRBV9
ASSASGGGETQY
>TRBJ1-5|.|TRBV7-9
ASSLGGLSSNQPQH
>TRBJ2-2|.|TRBV12-3/TRBV12-4
ASAGPRTGELF